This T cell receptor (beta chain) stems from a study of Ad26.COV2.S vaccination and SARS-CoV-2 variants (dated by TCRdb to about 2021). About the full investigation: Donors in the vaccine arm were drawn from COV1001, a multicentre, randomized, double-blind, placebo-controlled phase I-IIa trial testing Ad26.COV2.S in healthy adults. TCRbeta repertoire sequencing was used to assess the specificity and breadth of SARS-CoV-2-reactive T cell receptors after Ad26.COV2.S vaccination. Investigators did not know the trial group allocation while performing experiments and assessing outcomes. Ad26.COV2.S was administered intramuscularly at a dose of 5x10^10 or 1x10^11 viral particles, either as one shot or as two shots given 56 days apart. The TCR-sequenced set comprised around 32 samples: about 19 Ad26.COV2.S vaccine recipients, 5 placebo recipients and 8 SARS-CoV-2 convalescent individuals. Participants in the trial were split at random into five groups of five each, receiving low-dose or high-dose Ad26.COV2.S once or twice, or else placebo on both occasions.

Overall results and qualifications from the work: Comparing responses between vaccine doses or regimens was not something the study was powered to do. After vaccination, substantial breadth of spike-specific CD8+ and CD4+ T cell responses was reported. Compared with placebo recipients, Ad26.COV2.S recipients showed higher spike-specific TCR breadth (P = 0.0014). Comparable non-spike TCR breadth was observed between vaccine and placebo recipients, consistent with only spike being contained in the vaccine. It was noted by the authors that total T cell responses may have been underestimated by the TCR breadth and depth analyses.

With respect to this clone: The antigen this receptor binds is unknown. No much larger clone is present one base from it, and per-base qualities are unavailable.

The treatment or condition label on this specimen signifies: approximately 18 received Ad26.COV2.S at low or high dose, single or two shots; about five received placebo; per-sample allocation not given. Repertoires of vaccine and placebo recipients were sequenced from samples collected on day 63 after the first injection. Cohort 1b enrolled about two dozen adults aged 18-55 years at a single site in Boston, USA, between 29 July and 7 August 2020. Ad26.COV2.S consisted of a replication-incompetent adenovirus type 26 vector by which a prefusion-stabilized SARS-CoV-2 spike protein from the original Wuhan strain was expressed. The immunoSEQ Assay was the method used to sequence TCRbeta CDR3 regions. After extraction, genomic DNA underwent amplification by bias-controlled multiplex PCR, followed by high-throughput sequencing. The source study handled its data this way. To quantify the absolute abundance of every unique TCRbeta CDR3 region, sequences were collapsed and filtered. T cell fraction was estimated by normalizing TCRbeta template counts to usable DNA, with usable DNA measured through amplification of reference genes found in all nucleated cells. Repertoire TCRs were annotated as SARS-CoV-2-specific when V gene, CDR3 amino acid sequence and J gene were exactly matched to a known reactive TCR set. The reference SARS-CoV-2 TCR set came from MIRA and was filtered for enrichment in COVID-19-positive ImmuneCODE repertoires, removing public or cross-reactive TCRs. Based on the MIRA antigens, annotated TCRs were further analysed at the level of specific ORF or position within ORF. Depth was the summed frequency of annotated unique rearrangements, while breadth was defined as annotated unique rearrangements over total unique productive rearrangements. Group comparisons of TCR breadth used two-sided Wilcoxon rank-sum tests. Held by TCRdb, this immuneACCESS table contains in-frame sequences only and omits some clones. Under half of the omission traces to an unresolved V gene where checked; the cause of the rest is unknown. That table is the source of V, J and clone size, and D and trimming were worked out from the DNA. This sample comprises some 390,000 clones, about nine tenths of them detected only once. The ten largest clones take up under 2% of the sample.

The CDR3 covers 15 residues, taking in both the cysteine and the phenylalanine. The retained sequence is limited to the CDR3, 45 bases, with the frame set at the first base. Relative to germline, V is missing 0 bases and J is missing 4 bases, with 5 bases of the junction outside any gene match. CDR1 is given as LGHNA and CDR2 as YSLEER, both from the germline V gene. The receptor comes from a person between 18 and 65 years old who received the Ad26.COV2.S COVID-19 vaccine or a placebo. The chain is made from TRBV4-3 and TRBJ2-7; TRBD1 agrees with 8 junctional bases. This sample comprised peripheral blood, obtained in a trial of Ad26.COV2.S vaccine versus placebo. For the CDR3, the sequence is CASSQEGRGPYEQYF. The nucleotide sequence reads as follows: TGCGCCAGCAGCCAAGAGGGCAGGGGGCCTTACGAGCAGTACTTC.